The 23 T cell receptor beta chains below come from one sample, sequenced in a study of blood T cell repertoires in COVID-19. Data came from immunoSEQ multiplex PCR; TCRdb stores just in-frame clones and leaves some out. The sample has 200,000 to 250,000 clones, 85% seen once. The specimen was peripheral blood. The receptors here all came from a man in his fifties or sixties who had recovered from COVID-19.

V gene TRBV11-2 combines with J gene TRBJ1-1, with a weak D call TRBD1 (6 bases). CDR3 length: 13 amino acids. The V gene lost 3 bases and the J gene lost 3 bases, with 8 bases spanning the gap. Germline CDR1 SGHAT, CDR2 FQNNGV. Here the CDR3 DNA reads TGTGCCAGCAGCTTCAAGGGGGACACTGAAGCTTTCTTT. It encodes CASSFKGDTEAFF.

V gene TRBV24-1 combines with J gene TRBJ1-5; D is unclear. The CDR3 spans 17 residues. CDR1 and CDR2 (germline): KGHDR, SFDVKD. V was cut by 2 bases and J by 3 bases, with 16 bases left in between. This chain's CDR3 is CATSDSPDAGYNQPQHF. CDR3 in DNA: TGTGCCACCAGTGATTCCCCGGACGCGGGGTACAATCAGCCCCAGCATTTT.

The rearrangement uses TRBV3-1 (or the pseudogene TRBV3-2) and TRBJ2-4; the match to TRBD2 covers 13 bases. Germline values: CDR1 LGHDT, CDR2 YNNKEL (reference sequence). V lost 4 bases to trimming and J lost 9 bases; unmatched junction nucleotides: 6. The CDR3 contains 15 residues. The CDR3 reads CASSPLAGGPSIQYF. DNA for the CDR3: TGTGCCAGCAGCCCACTAGCGGGAGGGCCTAGCATTCAGTACTTC.

The chain carries TRBV27 and TRBJ2-7, with 9 nucleotides matching TRBD2. The CDR3 contains 16 residues. CDR1 and CDR2 from the germline V gene are MNHEY and SMNVEV (reference sequence). Germline trimming cut 3 bases from V and 6 bases from J; bases unmatched to any gene: 12. The CDR3 spells CASSFLGVAGVGEQYF. In nucleotides, the CDR3 is TGTGCCAGCAGTTTCCTCGGGGTAGCGGGAGTTGGCGAGCAGTACTTC.

V usage is TRBV1 and J usage is TRBJ2-3; the tabulated D call, TRBD2, remains unverified against the DNA. TRBV1 is a pseudogene. This CDR3 has 21 amino acids. CDR3 region: CTSSQPPSGSLNCGFTDTQYF. The CDR3 DNA sequence: TGCACCAGCAGCCAACCTCCGAGCGGGAGTCTAAACTGTGGATTCACAGATACGCAGTATTTT.

This clone has just a few counts. The gene calls are TRBV6-1 and TRBJ2-2; TRBD1 matches 11 bases. The trim removed 2 bases at V and 7 bases at J, leaving 6 bases unmatched. The CDR3 runs to 16 residues. CDR1 is MNHNS and CDR2 is SASEGT in the germline V gene. The chain's CDR3 is CASSETRTGGVGELFF. The CDR3 DNA follows: TGTGCCAGCAGTGAAACGCGGACAGGGGGCGTCGGGGAGCTGTTTTTT.

In its sample, this clone was seen a few times. V is TRBV28 and J is TRBJ1-5; no clear D. The germline V gene has CDR1 MDHEN and CDR2 SYDVKM. The CDR3 has 12 residues. The V and J ends lost 6 bases and 6 bases respectively, with 9 bases between them. CDR3 in DNA: TGTGCCAGCAGCCGTCCGTCTCAGCCCCAGCATTTT. As protein: CASSRPSQPQHF.

The CDR3 DNA is TGTGCCAGCAGCTTAACTGACAGCCGGAATCAGCCCCAGCATTTT. Translation gives CASSLTDSRNQPQHF. The rearrangement joins TRBV7-2 to TRBJ1-5; D may be TRBD1 (5 bases). The V gene's germline CDR1 is SGHTA and CDR2 FQGNSA. The CDR3 totals 15 residues. V dropped 2 bases and J dropped 4 bases, with 12 bases sitting between them.

The rearrangement uses TRBV6-5 and TRBJ2-6, with no clear D. This CDR3 region has 15 residues. The V and J ends lost 5 bases and 0 bases respectively, with 8 bases between them. CDR1 is MNHEY, CDR2 SVGAGI, per germline. The CDR3: CASSRDTSGANVLTF. The CDR3 coding sequence is TGTGCCAGCAGTCGCGACACCTCTGGGGCCAACGTCCTGACTTTC.

The chain recombines TRBV28 with TRBJ1-6; D gene uncertain. Germline V gene lookup returns CDR1 MDHEN and CDR2 SYDVKM. Trimming left V 5 bases short and J 8 bases short, with 10 bases between. The CDR3 sequence is 13 residues long. The CDR3 reads CASSPRLDSPLHF. The CDR3 DNA reads as TGTGCCAGCAGTCCCCGGTTGGATTCACCCCTCCACTTT.

V usage is TRBV10-1 and J usage is TRBJ2-1; TRBD1 aligns across 10 bases. Germline assignment: CDR1 WNHNN and CDR2 SYGVQD (reference sequence). Trimming removed 5 bases from V and 4 bases from J; junction bases left unmatched: 8. The CDR3 covers 16 residues. The CDR3 region has the DNA TGCGCCAGCAGTAAGGGACAGGGGAGGGTGTACAATGAGCAGTTCTTC. This encodes CASSKGQGRVYNEQFF.

The chain links TRBV5-1 to TRBJ2-3; a possible D gene is TRBD1 (5 bases). The germline gives CDR1 SGHRS, CDR2 YFSETQ. CDR3 length: 14 amino acids. V lost 4 bases and J 7 bases, leaving 16 bases between the germline ends. CDR3 protein: CASSAGNGWNTQYF. The CDR3, as DNA: TGCGCCAGCAGCGCAGGGAATGGCTGGAATACGCAGTATTTT.

This clone was detected once. The chain carries TRBV9 and TRBJ2-1; 11 bases fit TRBD2. V lost 3 bases, J lost 0 bases, and 20 bases stayed unmatched. The CDR3 extends over 22 amino acids. The germline gives CDR1 SGDLS, CDR2 YYNGEE. DNA of the CDR3: TGTGCCAGCAGCGCCCCCGGGATAACCGGGACTAGCGGCGCTAGCTCCTACAATGAGCAGTTCTTC. This translates into CASSAPGITGTSGASSYNEQFF.

The V and J genes are TRBV5-8 and TRBJ2-5, with TRBD2 matching over 8 bases. The V gene end was trimmed by 0 bases and the J gene end by 0 bases; junction bases not matched to a gene: 4. Germline V gene data show CDR1 as SGHTS and CDR2 as YDEGEE. This CDR3 is 16 amino acids long. CDR3: CASSLERERYQETQYF. As DNA, the CDR3 is TGTGCCAGCAGCTTGGAGCGGGAGCGGTACCAAGAGACCCAGTACTTC.

The chain employs TRBV7-7 and TRBJ2-1; TRBD2 aligns across 12 bases. The germline V gene encodes CDR1 SSHAT and CDR2 FNYEAQ (reference sequence). J was trimmed by 6 bases and V by 5 bases; bases with no gene match: 5. The CDR3 consists of 15 residues. The CDR3 coding sequence is TGTGCCAGCAGCACCCGACTAGCGGGAGTCAATGAGCAGTTCTTC. This gives the protein CASSTRLAGVNEQFF.

This chain links TRBV15 with TRBJ2-7; weak D call: TRBD2 (5 bases). Trimming took 0 bases from V and 7 from J, leaving 13 bases between them. CDR1 LNHNV and CDR2 YYDKDF come from the germline V gene (reference sequence). The CDR3 sequence is 14 residues long. CDR3 nucleotide sequence: TGTGCCACCAGCAGAGATTCGGGATCGGGGGAGCAGTACTTC. Translated: CATSRDSGSGEQYF.

The chain joins TRBV6-6 to TRBJ1-1; D is unresolved. V was shortened by 2 bases and J by 6 bases, with 13 bases between the two germline ends. The CDR3 is 14 residues long. Germline assignment: CDR1 MNHNY and CDR2 SVGAGI (reference sequence). The CDR3 DNA follows: TGTGCCAGCAGTTACACTGAATTAGTCGCTGAAGCTTTCTTT. Protein: CASSYTELVAEAFF.

The genes are TRBV25-1 and TRBJ2-3, with 7 bases matching TRBD2. The CDR3 totals 15 residues. CDR1 MGHDK and CDR2 SYGVNS come from the germline V gene. V lost 5 bases and J lost 6; bases outside the gene matches: 11. In DNA form, the CDR3 reads TGTGCCAGCAGTAACACCGGGACTACCGGGGATACGCAGTATTTT. It specifies CASSNTGTTGDTQYF.

The genes are TRBV6-1 and TRBJ2-7; 14 bases are shared with TRBD2. J lost 3 bases, V lost 3 bases, and 4 bases had no gene match. The CDR3 covers 16 residues. Germline V gene lookup returns CDR1 MNHNS and CDR2 SASEGT. CDR3 sequence (DNA): TGTGCCAGCAGTGAGGGACTAGCGGGAGCTTTCTACGAGCAGTACTTC. Translated: CASSEGLAGAFYEQYF.

The gene calls are TRBV3-1 (or the pseudogene TRBV3-2) and TRBJ2-1, with TRBD1 identical over 8 bases. CDR3 length: 15 amino acids. Losses at the gene ends were 5 bases for V and 2 bases for J; bases not matched to a gene: 5. Germline-derived CDR1 and CDR2 are LGHDT and YNNKEL (reference sequence). This CDR3 is CASSSDRGAYNEQFF. DNA for the CDR3: TGTGCCAGCAGCTCCGACAGGGGAGCCTACAATGAGCAGTTCTTC.

Notes on this clone: The same CDR3 is also encoded by other DNA sequences in this sample. DNA for the CDR3: TGTGCCAGCAGCCCGCAGGGGCTCGACGAGCAGTACTTC. Translation: CASSPQGLDEQYF. The V and J genes are TRBV28 and TRBJ2-7, with D maybe TRBD1 (6 bases). This CDR3 spans 13 amino acids. Germline assignment: CDR1 MDHEN and CDR2 SYDVKM. Trimming took 6 bases from V and 5 from J, leaving 14 bases between them.

In its sample, this clone was seen once. DNA for the CDR3: TGTGCCATCAGTGAGACTAAAGGACTAGCGGGAGCAGGAAACATTCAGTACTTC. Translation gives CAISETKGLAGAGNIQYF. The chain recombines TRBV10-3 with TRBJ2-4; 13 positions agree with TRBD2. The CDR3 consists of 18 residues. J lost 6 bases, V lost 2 bases, and 10 bases had no gene match. Germline CDR1 is ENHRY and CDR2 is SYGVKD.

CDR3 region: CASSLAGRVDTQYF. CDR3 DNA sequence: TGTGCCAGCAGTTTAGCCGGGAGGGTAGATACGCAGTATTTT. J is TRBJ2-3 and V is TRBV27; 8 bases agree with TRBD2. V lost 2 bases and J lost 5; bases outside the gene matches: 3. The germline V gene encodes CDR1 MNHEY and CDR2 SMNVEV (reference sequence). The CDR3 has 14 residues.